What follows is one T cell receptor beta chain and its context. The antigen is undetermined. Data came from immunoSEQ multiplex PCR; TCRdb stores just in-frame clones and leaves some out. This table holds 50,000 to 80,000 clones, around nine tenths found once. The entry originates in a study of cytomegalovirus exposure and HLA in healthy donors. General study findings and limits: For most TCR sequences rarity was the rule, although some public TCRs occurred in many donors. The classifier was said to identify cytomegalovirus status with high specificity and sensitivity.

Among the 120 subjects of the validation cohort, separate from the approximately 660-subject first cohort, were the donors. The sequenced sample consisted of PBMCs. The TCR originated in a woman younger than 30 in good health and CMV-seronegative.

The CDR3 sequence is CASSKLGRGTNSNQPQHF. In DNA, the CDR3 is TGTGCCAGCAGCAAGCTTGGACGGGGGACTAATAGCAATCAGCCCCAGCATTTT. The chain links TRBV21-1 to TRBJ1-5. TRBV21-1 is listed as a pseudogene. The CDR3 is 18 residues long.